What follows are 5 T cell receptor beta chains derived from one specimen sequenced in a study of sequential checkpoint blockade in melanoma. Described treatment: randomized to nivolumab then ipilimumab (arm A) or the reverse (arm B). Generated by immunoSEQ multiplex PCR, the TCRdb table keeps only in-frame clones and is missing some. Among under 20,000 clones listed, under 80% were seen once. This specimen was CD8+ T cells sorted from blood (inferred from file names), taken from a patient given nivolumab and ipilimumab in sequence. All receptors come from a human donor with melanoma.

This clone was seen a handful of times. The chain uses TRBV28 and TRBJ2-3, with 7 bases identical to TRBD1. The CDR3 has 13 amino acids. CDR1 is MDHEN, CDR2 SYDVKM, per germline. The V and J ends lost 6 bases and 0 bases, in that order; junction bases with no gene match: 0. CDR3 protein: CASRGQSTDTQYF. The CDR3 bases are TGTGCCAGCAGGGGACAGAGCACAGATACGCAGTATTTT.

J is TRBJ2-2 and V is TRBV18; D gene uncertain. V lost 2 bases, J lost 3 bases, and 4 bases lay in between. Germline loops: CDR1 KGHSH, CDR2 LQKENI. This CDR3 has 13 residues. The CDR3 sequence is CASSPEYTGELFF. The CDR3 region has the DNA TGTGCCAGCTCACCAGAGTACACCGGGGAGCTGTTTTTT.

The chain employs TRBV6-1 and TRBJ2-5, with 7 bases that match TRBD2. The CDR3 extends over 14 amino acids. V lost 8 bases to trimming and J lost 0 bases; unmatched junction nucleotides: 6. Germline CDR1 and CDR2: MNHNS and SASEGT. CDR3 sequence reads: CASGWEGHQETQYF. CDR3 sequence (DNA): TGTGCCAGCGGCTGGGAGGGACACCAAGAGACCCAGTACTTC.

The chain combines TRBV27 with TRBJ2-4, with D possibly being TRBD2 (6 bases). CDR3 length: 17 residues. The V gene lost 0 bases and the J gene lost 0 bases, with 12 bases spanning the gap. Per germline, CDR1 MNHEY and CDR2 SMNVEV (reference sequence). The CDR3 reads CASSLSPSALAKNIQYF. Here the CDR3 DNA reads TGTGCCAGCAGTTTATCCCCTAGCGCCTTAGCCAAAAACATTCAGTACTTC.

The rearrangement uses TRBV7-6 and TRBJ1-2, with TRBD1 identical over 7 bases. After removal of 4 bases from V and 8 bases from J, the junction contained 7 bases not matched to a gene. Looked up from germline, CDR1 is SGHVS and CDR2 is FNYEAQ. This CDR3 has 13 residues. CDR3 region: CASSSPTGDGYTF. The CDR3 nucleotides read TGTGCCAGCAGCTCGCCCACAGGGGACGGCTACACCTTC.